This is a list of T cell receptor beta chains from one sample in a study of regulatory T cells in long-lasting Graves disease. TCRdb reanalysed the multiplex PCR reads using MiXCR and keeps one entry per CDR3 protein. This sample carries 600,000 to 800,000 distinct CDR3 sequences, 25% to 30% of them seen once, and the ten largest clones take roughly 41%. This material consisted of peripheral blood mononuclear cells (PBMCs), taken when the disease was refractory, from a patient treated with antithyroid drugs. These receptors originate from a female donor with Graves disease. Both conserved end residues are part of each CDR3. D genes are given only for firm matches. Clone size is not always given. Where it is, it says once, few, many or a class for expanded clones.

CDR3,DNA,length,V,size,D,J
CASRRTANTEAFF,TGTGCCAGCAGGCGCACAGCGAACACTGAAGCTTTCTTT,13,TRBV2,many,NA,TRBJ1-1
CASSLVQRVTEAFF,TGTGCCAGCAGCTTGGTGCAACGGGTCACTGAAGCTTTCTTT,14,TRBV7-9,few,NA,TRBJ1-1
CASSPGQSHYQPQHF,TGTGCCAGCTCGCCGGGACAGAGTCACTATCAGCCCCAGCATTTT,15,TRBV28,NA,TRBD1,TRBJ1-5
CASSMGSDRETQYF,TGTGCCAGTAGTATGGGTAGCGACCGTGAGACCCAGTACTTC,14,TRBV19,few,NA,TRBJ2-5
CASSRGTAAEAFF,TGTGCCAGTAGTCGCGGGACAGCCGCTGAAGCTTTCTTT,13,TRBV19,NA,TRBD1,TRBJ1-1
CASSQLLAHEQYF,TGTGCCAGCAGCCAATTACTAGCGCACGAGCAGTACTTC,13,TRBV4-2,NA,TRBD2,TRBJ2-7
CAWGPGTTNNEKLFF,TGTGCCTGGGGCCCCGGGACGACGAATAATGAAAAACTGTTTTTT,15,TRBV30,NA,NA,TRBJ1-4
CASSPQESLNIQYF,TGTGCCAGCAGCCCACAGGAAAGCCTAAACATTCAGTACTTC,14,TRBV12-3/TRBV12-4,many,NA,TRBJ2-4
CASSQVARAHYEQYF,TGTGCCAGCAGCCAAGTAGCACGGGCGCACTACGAGCAGTACTTC,15,TRBV14,NA,NA,TRBJ2-7
CASSLGRRETNYGYTF,TGTGCCAGCTCACTTGGACGCAGGGAGACTAACTATGGCTACACCTTC,16,TRBV18,few,NA,TRBJ1-2
CASSQATGRDEQYF,TGTGCCAGCAGCCAAGCCACAGGGAGGGACGAGCAGTACTTC,14,TRBV3-1,NA,NA,TRBJ2-7
CASSLEAGKYEQYF,TGCGCCAGCAGCTTGGAGGCGGGAAAATACGAGCAGTACTTC,14,TRBV5-1,NA,NA,TRBJ2-7
CAWLIWTEAFF,TGTGCCTGGCTTATCTGGACTGAAGCTTTCTTT,11,TRBV30,NA,NA,TRBJ1-1
CASSLGSRGLLRGNTIYF,TGTGCCAGCAGCTTAGGTTCCAGGGGGTTACTTCGCGGAAACACCATATATTTT,18,TRBV7-3,once,TRBD1,TRBJ1-3
CASSLESGGADYGYTF,TGTGCCAGCAGCTTAGAGTCAGGGGGCGCGGACTATGGCTACACCTTC,16,TRBV7-6,few,TRBD1,TRBJ1-2
CATGFENSPLHF,TGTGCCACAGGGTTTGAGAATTCACCCCTCCACTTT,12,TRBV10-3,NA,NA,TRBJ1-6
CASSLSSSGAGELFF,TGTGCCAGCAGCTTAAGTTCTAGCGGAGCCGGGGAGCTGTTTTTT,15,TRBV7-9,NA,TRBD2,TRBJ2-2
CASSEWLPAEAFF,TGTGCCAGCTCCGAATGGTTACCCGCTGAAGCTTTCTTT,13,TRBV28,many,NA,TRBJ1-1
CAMSTNYGYTF,TGTGCCATGTCGACTAACTATGGCTACACCTTC,11,TRBV6-1,many,NA,TRBJ1-2
CACTGTGGANYGYTF,TGTGCCTGCACGGGGACAGGGGGCGCAAACTATGGCTACACCTTC,15,TRBV30,few,TRBD1,TRBJ1-2
CASSRVRGYTGELVF,TGTGCCAGCAGCCGGGTCCGAGGATACACCGGGGAGCTGGTTTTT,15,TRBV5-4,NA,NA,TRBJ2-2
CASNQVGSNSPLHF,TGCGCCAGCAACCAAGTGGGGTCTAATTCACCCCTCCACTTT,14,TRBV4-1,few,NA,TRBJ1-6
CASSISLRVTSYGQYF,TGTGCCAGCAGTATAAGTCTCCGGGTAACTTCCTACGGGCAGTACTTC,16,TRBV12-3/TRBV12-4,NA,NA,TRBJ2-7
CASSFQAVNYGYTF,TGTGCCAGCAGCTTTCAGGCGGTCAACTATGGCTACACCTTC,14,TRBV7-9,many,NA,TRBJ1-2
CSARTGAIPNEKLFF,TGCAGTGCTAGAACAGGGGCCATCCCTAATGAAAAACTGTTTTTT,15,TRBV20-1,NA,TRBD1,TRBJ1-4
CASSLDFRAGYRGANVLTF,TGTGCCAGCAGCTTAGATTTTCGGGCAGGGTATCGTGGGGCCAACGTCCTGACTTTC,19,TRBV7-3,few,NA,TRBJ2-6
CASSRGGRTSGAQETQYF,TGTGCCAGCAGCCGAGGAGGGCGGACTAGCGGGGCTCAAGAGACCCAGTACTTC,18,TRBV2,many,TRBD2,TRBJ2-5
CSVEDLGSGYTF,TGCAGCGTTGAAGATCTCGGGAGTGGCTACACCTTC,12,TRBV29-1,NA,NA,TRBJ1-2
CASSGKGTGTYNYGYTF,TGTGCCAGCAGTGGGAAGGGTACAGGGACCTATAACTATGGCTACACCTTC,17,TRBV2,many,NA,TRBJ1-2